These 20 T cell receptor beta chains were sequenced from one sample in a study of preoperative IRX-2 immunotherapy in early breast cancer. Treatment described: preoperative locoregional IRX-2 cytokine immunotherapy. Sequencing used immunoSEQ multiplex PCR; TCRdb keeps in-frame clones, though not all of them. Among approximately 100,000 clones listed, more than 80% were seen once. The material sequenced was tumor tissue, taken after IRX-2 immunotherapy. Source of these receptors: a human donor with breast cancer.

The J gene is TRBJ1-1, the V gene TRBV7-4; D might be TRBD1 (5 bases). The CDR3 runs to 13 residues. V gave up 5 bases and J gave up 4 bases, with 11 bases separating them. In germline, CDR1 is SGHVT, CDR2 SQSDAQ. The CDR3 reads CASSPRGSTEAFF. CDR3 DNA sequence: TGTGCCAGCAGCCCACGGGGGAGCACTGAAGCTTTCTTT.

The chain couples TRBV5-1 to TRBJ1-1, with a tentative D call TRBD1 (6 bases). CDR1 and CDR2 (germline): SGHRS, YFSETQ. Trimming stripped 0 bases from V and 5 bases from J, with 11 bases between. CDR3 length: 14 amino acids. The CDR3 protein is CASSLVGGPTEAFF. DNA of the CDR3: TGCGCCAGCAGCTTGGTGGGGGGGCCTACTGAAGCTTTCTTT.

The chain employs TRBV18 and TRBJ1-2, with D hard to call. The CDR3 contains 13 residues. The germline V gene encodes CDR1 KGHSH and CDR2 LQKENI. V gave up 6 bases and J gave up 7 bases, with 15 bases separating them. The CDR3 DNA follows: TGTGCCAGCTCCCCGGTATTGGAGAGTGGCTACACCTTC. Amino acids: CASSPVLESGYTF.

The rearrangement joins TRBV5-1 to TRBJ2-7; 12 positions agree with TRBD2. Unmatched junction bases numbered 1, after V lost 3 bases and J lost 3 bases. Per the germline V gene, CDR1 is SGHRS and CDR2 is YFSETQ. The CDR3 is 14 residues long. This chain's CDR3 is CASSWTSGIYEQYF. The CDR3 nucleotides read TGCGCCAGCAGCTGGACTAGCGGGATCTACGAGCAGTACTTC.

The chain uses TRBV5-1 and TRBJ1-4, with 7 bases matching TRBD1. The CDR3 has 15 amino acids. CDR1 and CDR2 (germline): SGHRS, YFSETQ. Unmatched junction bases numbered 6, after V lost 4 bases and J lost 3 bases. CDR3: CASSPSQGPNEKLFF. DNA of the CDR3: TGCGCCAGCAGCCCTTCACAGGGGCCTAATGAAAAACTGTTTTTT.

About this clone itself: Distinct nucleotide sequences in the sample also encode this CDR3. CDR3 amino acids: CASSLKNTEAFF. CDR3 bases: TGTGCCAGCAGTTTGAAGAACACTGAAGCTTTCTTT. The chain couples TRBV28 to TRBJ1-1; no firm D call. CDR3 length: 12 amino acids. Germline CDR1 reads MDHEN; CDR2 reads SYDVKM. The ends were cut back, 3 bases at V and 1 base at J, with 3 bases in the middle.

This clone was seen a handful of times. In nucleotides, the CDR3 is TGCGCCAGCAGCCAGGGACAGACGGGCTCTGGGGCCAACGTCCTGACTTTC. Its translation is CASSQGQTGSGANVLTF. The chain carries TRBV5-1 and TRBJ2-6; TRBD1 agrees at 7 bases. CDR3 length: 17 residues. V shed 4 bases, J shed 0 bases, and the junction held 7 bases outside the gene matches. Per the germline V gene, CDR1 is SGHRS and CDR2 is YFSETQ.

V usage is TRBV2 and J usage is TRBJ2-2, with TRBD2 matching 8 bases. The CDR3 sequence is 16 residues long. Per the germline V gene, CDR1 is SNHLY and CDR2 is FYNNEI. J lost 5 bases, V lost 7 bases, and 12 bases had no gene match. CDR3 residues: CASNPSLSGGTGELFF. The CDR3 DNA sequence: TGTGCCAGCAACCCTTCTTTATCGGGGGGGACCGGGGAGCTGTTTTTT. The variable domain in full, completed from reference TRBV2 and TRBJ2-2, reads EPEVTQTPSHQVTQMGQEVILRCVPISNHLYFYWYRQILGQKVEFLVSFYNNEISEKSEIFDDQFSVERPDGSNFTLKIRSTKLEDSAMYFCASNPSLSGGTGELFFGEGSRLTVL.

The V gene is TRBV5-1, the J gene TRBJ2-6; possible D gene TRBD1, 6 bases. The CDR3 runs to 18 residues. Germline-derived CDR1 and CDR2 are SGHRS and YFSETQ. Trimming took 0 bases from V and 0 from J, leaving 13 bases between them. The CDR3 bases are TGCGCCAGCAGCTTGGGTACAGGGTCGCACTCTGGGGCCAACGTCCTGACTTTC. It yields the protein CASSLGTGSHSGANVLTF.

This clone was detected a few times. The rearrangement uses TRBV19 and TRBJ1-5; TRBD1 might be the D (5 bases). Germline V lookup: CDR1 LNHDA, CDR2 SQIVND (reference sequence). CDR3 length: 13 amino acids. The ends were cut back, 9 bases at V and 2 bases at J, with 11 bases in the middle. The CDR3 DNA sequence: TGTGCCAGCGCCCTAGGGGGCAATCAGCCCCAGCATTTT. Residues: CASALGGNQPQHF.

This clone was recorded once. This sequence joins TRBV19 and TRBJ1-2, with D possibly TRBD1 on 6 matching bases. With 5 bases removed from V and 4 bases from J, the gap between germline ends came to 17 bases. Looked up from germline, CDR1 is LNHDA and CDR2 is SQIVND (reference sequence). This CDR3 is built from 15 residues. CDR3 in DNA: TGTGCCAGTAGTGCGGACAGCCTCGGCCTCTATGGCTACACCTTC. Encoded protein: CASSADSLGLYGYTF.

This clone was counted a few times. The genes are TRBV6-8 and TRBJ2-5, with no clear D. The germline V gene encodes CDR1 MNHGY and CDR2 SAAAGT. This CDR3 has 12 amino acids. Trimming removed 5 bases at V and 4 bases at J, with 8 bases between. Here the CDR3 DNA reads TGTGCCAGCAGTCCAGCTGGAGAGACCCAGTACTTC. Translation: CASSPAGETQYF.

The chain is built from TRBV18 and TRBJ1-6, with D hard to call. This CDR3 spans 15 amino acids. Germline V gene sequence: CDR1 KGHSH, CDR2 LQKENI. The ends were cut back, 2 bases at V and 7 bases at J, with 12 bases in the middle. The CDR3 DNA follows: TGTGCCAGCTCACCAAACCGGAACGACAATTCACCCCTCCACTTT. It yields the protein CASSPNRNDNSPLHF.

The chain employs TRBV30 and TRBJ1-1, with 9 bases lining up with TRBD1. V lost 0 bases and J lost 11; bases outside the gene matches: 4. CDR1 is GTSNPN, CDR2 SVGIG, per germline (reference sequence). The CDR3 contains 12 residues. CDR3: CAWSVGQGAAFF. DNA of the CDR3: TGTGCCTGGAGTGTGGGACAGGGCGCGGCTTTCTTT.

The gene calls are TRBV9 and TRBJ2-2, with D unclear. Germline loops: CDR1 SGDLS, CDR2 YYNGEE. The V end lost 5 bases, the J end lost 3 bases, and 17 bases lay between the germline ends. This CDR3 is 16 amino acids long. CDR3 region: CASSESGVGYTGELFF. DNA for the CDR3: TGTGCCAGCAGTGAGAGTGGGGTGGGATACACCGGGGAGCTGTTTTTT.

V and J are TRBV6-8 and TRBJ1-2, with D tentatively TRBD1 (5 bases). V was trimmed by 0 bases and J by 2 bases, leaving 13 bases between them. CDR1 MNHGY and CDR2 SAAAGT come from the germline V gene. The CDR3 is made up of 16 amino acids. The CDR3, as DNA: TGTGCCAGCAGTTACTCGATCTTCCAGGGAAACTATGGCTACACCTTC. This gives the protein CASSYSIFQGNYGYTF.

The rearrangement links TRBV11-3 to TRBJ2-5; D gene unclear. The germline V gene encodes CDR1 SGHNT and CDR2 YENEEA. CDR3 length: 14 amino acids. The germline V and J ends were trimmed by 3 bases and 3 bases, with 11 bases remaining between them. The CDR3 coding sequence is TGTGCCAGCAGCTTGGTGGGTACAGAAGAGACCCAGTACTTC. Protein product: CASSLVGTEETQYF.

V is TRBV30 and J is TRBJ1-1; the D gene is possibly TRBD1 (6 bases). V gave up 2 bases and J gave up 1 base, with 11 bases separating them. The CDR3 runs 14 residues. CDR1 is GTSNPN, CDR2 SVGIG, per germline (reference sequence). This CDR3 is CAWSPSRGNTEAFF. The CDR3 coding sequence is TGTGCCTGGAGTCCGAGCAGGGGGAACACTGAAGCTTTCTTT.

This clone occurred once. V gene TRBV28 combines with J gene TRBJ2-7; the D gene is possibly TRBD1 (5 bases). The V gene lost 5 bases and the J gene lost 2 bases, with 10 bases spanning the gap. The CDR3 contains 13 residues. Germline CDR1 is MDHEN and CDR2 is SYDVKM. The CDR3 region has the DNA TGTGCCAGCAGTCAGGGTTTTACCTACGAGCAGTACTTC. Translated, it gives CASSQGFTYEQYF.

Here the CDR3 DNA reads TGTGCCAGCAGCTTACAGTGGAACTCCTACGAGCAGTACTTC. This translates into CASSLQWNSYEQYF. The chain carries TRBV7-5 and TRBJ2-7. TRBV7-5 is noted as a pseudogene. This CDR3 contains 14 residues.